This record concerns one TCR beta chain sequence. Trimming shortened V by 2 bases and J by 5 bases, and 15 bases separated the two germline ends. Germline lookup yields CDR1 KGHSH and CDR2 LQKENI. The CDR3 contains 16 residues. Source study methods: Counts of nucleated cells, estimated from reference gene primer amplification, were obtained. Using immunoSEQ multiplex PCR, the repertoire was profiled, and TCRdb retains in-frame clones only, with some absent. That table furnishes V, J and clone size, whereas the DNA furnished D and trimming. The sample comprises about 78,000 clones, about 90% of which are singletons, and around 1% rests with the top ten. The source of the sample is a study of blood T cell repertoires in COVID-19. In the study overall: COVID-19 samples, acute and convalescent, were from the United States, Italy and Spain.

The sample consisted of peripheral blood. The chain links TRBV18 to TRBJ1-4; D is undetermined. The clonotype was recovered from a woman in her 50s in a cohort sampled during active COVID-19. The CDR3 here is CASSPEESVQNEKLFF. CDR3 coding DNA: TGTGCCAGCTCACCAGAGGAGTCAGTCCAAAATGAAAAACTGTTTTTT.